This T cell receptor beta chain was captured by sequencing in a study of blood T cell repertoires in COVID-19. Between the trimmed V and J ends, which lost 1 base and 1 base, there was a span of 4 bases. Looked up from germline, CDR1 is SGHAT and CDR2 is FQDESV (reference sequence). The CDR3 sequence is 14 residues long. Profiling relied on immunoSEQ multiplex PCR, and the TCRdb table lists in-frame clones only, not all of them. The data contain fewer than 200,000 clones, about three quarters of them singletons. This receptor was obtained from a woman in her 50s with active or convalescent COVID-19. Material for sequencing was peripheral blood. The V and J genes are TRBV11-1 and TRBJ2-2; D is ambiguous. The CDR3 sequence is CASSLGQNTGELFF. CDR3 coding DNA: TGTGCCAGCAGCTTAGGACAGAACACCGGGGAGCTGTTTTTT. Full variable domain (remainder filled in from reference TRBV11-1 and TRBJ2-2): EAEVAQSPRYKITEKSQAVAFWCDPISGHATLYWYRQILGQGPELLVQFQDESVVDDSQLPKDRFSAERLKGVDSTLKIQPAELGDSAMYLCASSLGQNTGELFFGEGSRLTVL.